This T cell receptor beta chain was captured in a study of vaccination effects on CD4 cells after COVID-19. Overall study findings and caveats: Limitations: small convalescent group and missing early post-infection timepoints.

This CDR3 is built from 12 residues. With 7 bases removed from V and 5 bases from J, the gap between germline ends came to 11 bases. Germline V gene sequence: CDR1 SGHTA, CDR2 FQGNSA. Worth noting for this clone: What it binds is unknown.

Profiling relied on immunoSEQ multiplex PCR, and the TCRdb table lists in-frame clones only, not all of them. The top ten clones hold 33% of a sample with fewer than 15,000 clones, around 78% of them seen once. Viral peptide pool expansion of antigen-specific CD4+ T cells preceded sequencing in the ViraFEST assay. Cultured cells yielded isolated CD4+ T cells after 10 to 11 days. According to PCR results, the person was infected with SARS-CoV-2 between March and December 2020. Either the BNT162b2 or mRNA-1273 vaccine was given to participants in two doses. This receptor was taken from a human donor who had a prior SARS-CoV-2 infection. The chain couples TRBV7-2 to TRBJ2-5; the D is unclear. The material was CD4+ T cells from PBMCs cultured with HCoV-NL63 spike peptides, obtained after COVID-19 vaccination. Here the CDR3 reads CASTLSRETQYF. CDR3 in DNA: TGTGCCAGCACCCTTTCGAGGGAGACCCAGTACTTC.